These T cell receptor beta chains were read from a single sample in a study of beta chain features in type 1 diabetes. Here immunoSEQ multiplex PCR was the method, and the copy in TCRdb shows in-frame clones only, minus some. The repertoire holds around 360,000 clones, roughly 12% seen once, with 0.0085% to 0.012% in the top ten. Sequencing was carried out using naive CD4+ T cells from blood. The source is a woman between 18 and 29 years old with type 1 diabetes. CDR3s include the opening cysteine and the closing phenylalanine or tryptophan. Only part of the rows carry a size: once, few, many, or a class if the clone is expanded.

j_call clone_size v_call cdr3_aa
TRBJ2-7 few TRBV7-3 CASSSSPSSGEQYF
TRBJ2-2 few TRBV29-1 CSVEVRGFTGELFF
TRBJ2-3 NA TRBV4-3 CASSQEREAYTQYF
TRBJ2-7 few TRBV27 CARDGLAEVYEQYF
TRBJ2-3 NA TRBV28 CASSLTNPTDTQYF
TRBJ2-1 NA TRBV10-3 CAISEYQGPYNEQFF
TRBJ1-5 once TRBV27 CASRNLTGGRRQPQHF
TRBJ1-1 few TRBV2 CASKNGFGNTEAFF
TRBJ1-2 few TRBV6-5 CASSLDRGGYGYTF
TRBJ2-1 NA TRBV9 CASSVGLEISYNEQFF
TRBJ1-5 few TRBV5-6 CASSLQVDQPQHF
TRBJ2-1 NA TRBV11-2 CASSLATSGRVFF
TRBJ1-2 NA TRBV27 CASSLVGAGYGYTF
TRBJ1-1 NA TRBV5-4 CASSHGQGRGNTEAFF
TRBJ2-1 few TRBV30 CAWSAQGNEQFF
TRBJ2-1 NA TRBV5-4 CAAATGSSYNEQFF
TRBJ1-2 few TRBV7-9 CASTPGAKDQGGYTF
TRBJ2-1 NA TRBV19 CASSIYPSGSGLNEQFF
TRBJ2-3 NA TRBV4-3 CASSQEGWVGGGSTDTQYF
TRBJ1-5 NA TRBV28 CATLAPPRDQPQHF
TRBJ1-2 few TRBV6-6 CASSLYNPGDYGYTF
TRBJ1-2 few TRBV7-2 CASSVDMYGYTF
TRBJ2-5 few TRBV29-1 CSVSPRQVQETQYF
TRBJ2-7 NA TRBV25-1 CASSELSGGNSGEQYF
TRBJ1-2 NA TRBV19 CASSITGTYGYTF
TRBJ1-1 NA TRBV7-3 CASSSNYGTEAFF
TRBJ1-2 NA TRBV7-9 CASSLPLSNYGYTF
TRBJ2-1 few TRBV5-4 CASSLPTSGRVDEQFF
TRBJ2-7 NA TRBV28 CASRIDRAYEQYF
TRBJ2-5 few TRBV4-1 CASSPPGTQETQYF
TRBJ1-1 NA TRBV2 CASSEPGRGDTEAFF
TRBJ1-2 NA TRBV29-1 CSVDPGQWVYGYTF
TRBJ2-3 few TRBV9 CASSVGASGSTDTQYF
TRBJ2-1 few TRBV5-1 CASHRGSYNEQFF
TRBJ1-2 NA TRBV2 CASGTADEEYGYTF
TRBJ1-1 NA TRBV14 CASSSGGGTEAFF
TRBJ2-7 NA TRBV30 CAWSPPGLEQYF
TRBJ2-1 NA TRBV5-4 CASSDPRGGPTSYNEQFF
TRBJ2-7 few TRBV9 CASSVGWTGGYEQYF
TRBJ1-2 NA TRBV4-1 CASSDSTGVWRGYTF
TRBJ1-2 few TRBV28 CASSSSGYGYTF
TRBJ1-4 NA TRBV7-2 CASSPDRGSEKLFF
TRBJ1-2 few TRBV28 CASSSHSEPYGYTF
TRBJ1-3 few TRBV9 CASATGFSGNTIYF
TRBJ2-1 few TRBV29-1 CSVVWTSRNEQFF
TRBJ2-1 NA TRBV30 CAWGVTSTGNEQFF
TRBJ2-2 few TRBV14 CASSLVLAGLTGELFF
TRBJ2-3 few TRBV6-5 CASSLRGNTDTQYF
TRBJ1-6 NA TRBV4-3 CASRRTGVSPLHF